The 12 T cell receptor beta chains in this list originate from one sample, sequenced in a study of CD8 T cell repertoires and HIV-1 epitope variants. The assay was immunoSEQ multiplex PCR, and TCRdb's table has in-frame clones only and misses some. The sample shows thousands of clones, 65% to 70% of them seen only once. No antigen is known for these receptors. Input material: cultured CD8+ T cells derived from PBMCs. Source of these receptors: a male donor with HIV.

This clone was observed once. CDR3 DNA sequence: TGTGCCATCAGTGAGTCGCCGGGACAGGGCTACGAGCAGTACTTC. It encodes CAISESPGQGYEQYF. This sequence joins TRBV10-3 and TRBJ2-7; 9 nucleotides align to TRBD1. Losses at the gene ends were 0 bases for V and 3 bases for J; bases not matched to a gene: 3. This CDR3 is built from 15 residues. From germline, CDR1 is ENHRY and CDR2 SYGVKD.

The gene calls are TRBV28 and TRBJ1-2; D possibly corresponds to TRBD1 (5 bases). The V gene's germline CDR1 is MDHEN and CDR2 SYDVKM. Trimming shortened V by 6 bases and J by 4 bases, and 18 bases separated the two germline ends. The CDR3 totals 15 residues. The CDR3 nucleotides are TGTGCCAGCAGCCTATTGCAGGGAGTTGGCTATGGCTACACCTTC. Protein: CASSLLQGVGYGYTF.

The gene calls are TRBV28 and TRBJ2-7; 7 bases are a match to TRBD1. V lost 4 bases and J lost 3; bases outside the gene matches: 12. Per germline, CDR1 MDHEN and CDR2 SYDVKM. The CDR3 spans 16 residues. The CDR3 loop is CASSWSLGQSLYEQYF. CDR3 in DNA: TGTGCCAGCAGTTGGTCACTGGGACAGAGCCTCTACGAGCAGTACTTC.

Points on this clone: It is unclear where the CDR3 begins or ends on the DNA, so no DNA is shown, and the CDR3 is as TCRdb lists it. The CDR3 reads CARIFASGTGRYGYTF. This rearrangement joins TRBV21-1 to TRBJ1-2; TRBD1, as called in the table, went unchecked against the DNA. TRBV21-1 is deemed a pseudogene. Including both end residues, the CDR3 is 16 amino acids long.

V usage is TRBV2 and J usage is TRBJ2-7; TRBD1 aligns across 9 bases. The CDR3 contains 13 residues. Germline CDR1 is SNHLY and CDR2 is FYNNEI. Trimming took 9 bases from V and 2 from J; bases not matched to a gene: 5. The DNA of the CDR3 is TGTGCCAGAACTGGGACAGGGCCCTACGAGCAGTACTTC. Protein product: CARTGTGPYEQYF.

This CDR3 is CASSLNQGSTEAFF. CDR3 sequence (DNA): TGTGCCAGCAGCTTGAATCAGGGTAGTACTGAAGCTTTCTTT. V and J are TRBV5-6 and TRBJ1-1, with a possible D match to TRBD1 (5 bases). The CDR3 extends over 14 amino acids. Trimming shortened V by 1 base and J by 5 bases, and 12 bases separated the two germline ends. Germline V gene data show CDR1 as SGHDT and CDR2 as YYEEEE.

There are a few counts of this clone. V gene TRBV14 combines with J gene TRBJ2-1, with TRBD2 matching over 7 bases. The CDR3 has 17 amino acids. Germline CDR1 SGHDN, CDR2 FVKESK. After removal of 1 base from V and 5 bases from J, the junction contained 11 bases not matched to a gene. The CDR3 region has the DNA TGTGCCAGCAGCCAAGTGGCAGGTGCGGGGGATAACAATGAGCAGTTCTTC. Protein: CASSQVAGAGDNNEQFF.

This clone was seen only a few times. The gene calls are TRBV19 and TRBJ1-5; D call uncertain. This CDR3 has 14 amino acids. Deletions cut 1 base from V and 2 bases from J, with 6 bases between. From germline, CDR1 is LNHDA and CDR2 SQIVND (reference sequence). CDR3 nucleotide sequence: TGTGCCAGTAGTATAGTGCAGGGCAATCAGCCCCAGCATTTT. This encodes CASSIVQGNQPQHF.

V is TRBV2 and J is TRBJ1-2; 12 positions match TRBD1. Trimming took 6 bases from V and 7 from J; bases not matched to a gene: 6. The CDR3 loop spans 14 amino acids. Germline lookup yields CDR1 SNHLY and CDR2 FYNNEI. The CDR3 reads CASRPGQGASGYTF. In DNA, the CDR3 is TGTGCCAGCAGGCCGGGACAGGGGGCGAGTGGCTACACCTTC.

This sequence joins TRBV7-6 and TRBJ2-5; 13 bases map to TRBD2. Germline CDR1 and CDR2: SGHVS and FNYEAQ. The V segment lost 5 bases and the J segment 4 bases; nucleotides outside the gene matches: 7. The CDR3 contains 16 residues. Here the CDR3 reads CASSARTSGSRETQYF. The CDR3 DNA reads TGTGCCAGCAGCGCCCGGACTAGCGGGAGTAGAGAGACCCAGTACTTC.

Only one count was recorded for this clone. V usage is TRBV19 and J usage is TRBJ1-1, with D unclear. With 8 bases removed from V and 4 bases from J, the gap between germline ends came to 14 bases. The CDR3 runs 13 residues. From germline, CDR1 is LNHDA and CDR2 SQIVND (reference sequence). The CDR3 DNA sequence: TGTGCCAGTGGCGACGGGTACGGCACTGAAGCTTTCTTT. This codes for CASGDGYGTEAFF.

V gene TRBV11-2 combines with J gene TRBJ2-5; D gene uncertain. V shed 2 bases and J shed 4 bases, with 14 bases lying between them. The CDR3 contains 15 residues. CDR1 SGHAT and CDR2 FQNNGV come from the germline V gene. The CDR3 coding sequence is TGTGCCAGCAGCTTAAGTGTGGAAATAACAGAGACCCAGTACTTC. Protein: CASSLSVEITETQYF.